This record covers a single T cell receptor (beta chain). These data belong to a study of blood T cell repertoires in COVID-19. Adults between about 18 and 89 years of age took part from 24 US areas. In assigning cohorts, the study relied on participant-reported clinical history. Recovered Cohort 3 donors showed two negative PCRs, clearance, or symptom resolution. V dropped 0 bases and J dropped 5; count of bases not matched to a gene: 7. Germline CDR1 reads MGHRA; CDR2 reads YSYEKL. This CDR3 is built from 16 residues. Original handling: Estimation of nucleated cell counts relied on the amplification of reference gene primers. Method: immunoSEQ multiplex PCR; TCRdb's copy keeps in-frame clones and lacks some. V and J calls plus clone size are reproduced from that table; the DNA served to infer D and trimming. The sample shows about 370,000 clones, roughly nine tenths of them seen only once.

The sequence came from a man aged 18 to 30 who had recovered from COVID-19. Sequencing input: PBMCs or T cells enriched from blood (not recorded which). V and J are TRBV4-1 and TRBJ2-5; 9 bases line up with TRBD1. The CDR3 nucleotides are TGCGCCAGCAGCCAAGATCTACAGGGGGCAGGGGAGACCCAGTACTTC. This gives the protein CASSQDLQGAGETQYF.